This T cell receptor (beta chain) was observed in a study of cytomegalovirus exposure and HLA in healthy donors. Measured with immunoSEQ multiplex PCR; TCRdb has only the in-frame clones, and not every one. Of 130,000 or so clones listed, about 84% were seen once; the top ten hold approximately 2%. Trimming left V 3 bases short and J 7 bases short, with 19 bases between. Germline CDR1 and CDR2: SGDLS and YYNGEE. CDR3 length: 16 amino acids. J is TRBJ2-2 and V is TRBV9; perhaps TRBD2 as D (5 bases). Sequencing was performed on PBMCs. This sequence originates from a woman aged 30 to 39 in good health and CMV-seronegative. The CDR3 sequence is CASSAHSSEGIGELFF. The DNA for the CDR3 is TGTGCCAGCAGCGCCCACAGTAGCGAAGGGATCGGGGAGCTGTTTTTT.